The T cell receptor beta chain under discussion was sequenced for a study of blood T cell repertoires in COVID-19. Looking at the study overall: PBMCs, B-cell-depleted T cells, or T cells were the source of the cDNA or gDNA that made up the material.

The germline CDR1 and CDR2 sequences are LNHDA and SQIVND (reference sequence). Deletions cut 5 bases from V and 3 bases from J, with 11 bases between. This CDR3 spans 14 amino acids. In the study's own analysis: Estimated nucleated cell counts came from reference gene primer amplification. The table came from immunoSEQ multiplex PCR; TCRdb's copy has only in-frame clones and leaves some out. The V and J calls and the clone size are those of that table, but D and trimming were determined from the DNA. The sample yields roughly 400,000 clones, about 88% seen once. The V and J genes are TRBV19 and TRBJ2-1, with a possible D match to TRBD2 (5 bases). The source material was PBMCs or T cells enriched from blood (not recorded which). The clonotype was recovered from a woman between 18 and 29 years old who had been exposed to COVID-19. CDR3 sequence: CASSLSRGYNEQFF. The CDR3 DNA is TGTGCCAGTAGTTTAAGCCGGGGCTACAATGAGCAGTTCTTC.